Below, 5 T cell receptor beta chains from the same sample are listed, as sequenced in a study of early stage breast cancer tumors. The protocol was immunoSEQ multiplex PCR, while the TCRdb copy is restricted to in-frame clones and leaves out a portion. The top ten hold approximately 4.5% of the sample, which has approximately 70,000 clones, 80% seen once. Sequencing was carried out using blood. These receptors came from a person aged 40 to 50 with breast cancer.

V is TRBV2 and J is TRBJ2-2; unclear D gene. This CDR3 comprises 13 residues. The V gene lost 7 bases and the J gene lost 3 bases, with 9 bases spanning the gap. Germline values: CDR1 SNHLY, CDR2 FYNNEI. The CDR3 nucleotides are TGTGCCAGCAAGAAGGGCGACACCGGGGAGCTGTTTTTT. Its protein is CASKKGDTGELFF.

In DNA, the CDR3 is TGCGCCAGCAGTGAGAAAGCCGAGCAGTTCTTC. Translation: CASSEKAEQFF. The chain recombines TRBV10-2 with TRBJ2-1, with D hard to call. The CDR3 loop spans 11 amino acids. V gave up 2 bases and J gave up 10 bases, with 6 bases separating them. Germline CDR1 and CDR2: WSHSY and SAAADI.

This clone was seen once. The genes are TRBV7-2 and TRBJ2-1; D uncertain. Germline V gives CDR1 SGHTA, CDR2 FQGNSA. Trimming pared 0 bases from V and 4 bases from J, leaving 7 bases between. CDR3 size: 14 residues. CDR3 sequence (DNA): TGTGCCAGCAGCTTAGCAGGGCCTTACAATGAGCAGTTCTTC. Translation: CASSLAGPYNEQFF.

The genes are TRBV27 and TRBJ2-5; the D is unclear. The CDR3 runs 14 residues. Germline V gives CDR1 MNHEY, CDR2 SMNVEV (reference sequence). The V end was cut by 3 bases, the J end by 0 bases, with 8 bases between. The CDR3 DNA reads TGTGCCAGCAGTTTCGTGGGGAACCAAGAGACCCAGTACTTC. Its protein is CASSFVGNQETQYF.

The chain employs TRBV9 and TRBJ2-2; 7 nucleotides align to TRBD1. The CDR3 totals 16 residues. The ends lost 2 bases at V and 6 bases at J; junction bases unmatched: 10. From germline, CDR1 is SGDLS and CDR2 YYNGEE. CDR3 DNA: TGTGCCAGCAGCGTCCCATCGACAGGGATGGCCGGGGAGCTGTTTTTT. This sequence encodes CASSVPSTGMAGELFF.